What follows is one TCR beta chain and its context. This same CDR3 is encoded by further DNA sequences in the sample. This entry comes from a study of blood T cell repertoires in COVID-19. On the study more broadly: From T cells, B-cell-depleted T cells, or PBMCs came the material, which was cDNA or gDNA.

The recovered donors of Cohort 3 showed two negative PCRs, clearance, or symptom resolution. The germline V gene has CDR1 MGHRA and CDR2 YSYEKL. CDR3 length: 14 amino acids. With 3 bases clipped from V and 4 bases from J, the junction kept 2 bases outside the gene matches. Using immunoSEQ multiplex PCR, the repertoire was profiled, and TCRdb retains in-frame clones only, with some absent. The repertoire includes 300,000 to 350,000 clones, approximately 89% of them detected once, and more than 5% sits in the top ten. This TCR came from a man aged 30 to 39 who had recovered from COVID-19. The chain combines TRBV4-1 with TRBJ1-2, with 10 bases aligning to TRBD1. The source material was PBMCs or T cells enriched from blood (not recorded which). The CDR3 region is CASSQDRGTYGYTF. The CDR3 nucleotides read TGCGCCAGCAGCCAGGACAGGGGGACCTATGGCTACACCTTC.